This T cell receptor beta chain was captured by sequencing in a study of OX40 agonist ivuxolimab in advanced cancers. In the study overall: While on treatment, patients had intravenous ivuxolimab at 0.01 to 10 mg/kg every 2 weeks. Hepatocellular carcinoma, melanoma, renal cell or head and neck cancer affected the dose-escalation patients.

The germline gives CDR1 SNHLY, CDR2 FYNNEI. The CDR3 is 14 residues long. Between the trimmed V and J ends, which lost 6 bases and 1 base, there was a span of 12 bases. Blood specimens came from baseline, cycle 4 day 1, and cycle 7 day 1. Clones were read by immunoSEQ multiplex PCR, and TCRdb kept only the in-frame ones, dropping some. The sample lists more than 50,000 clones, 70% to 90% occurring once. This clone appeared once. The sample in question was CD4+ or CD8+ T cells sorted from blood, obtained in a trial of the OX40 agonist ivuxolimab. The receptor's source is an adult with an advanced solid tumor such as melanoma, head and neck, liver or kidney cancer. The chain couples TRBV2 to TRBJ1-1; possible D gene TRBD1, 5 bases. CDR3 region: CASRSGDQNTEAFF. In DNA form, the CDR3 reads TGTGCCAGCAGGTCGGGGGATCAGAACACTGAAGCTTTCTTT.